This TCR beta chain is drawn from a study of neurological immune-mediated disorders (dated by TCRdb to between 2017 and 2020). With respect to the entire study: Among the approximately 34 multiple sclerosis patients, relapsing-remitting MS was present in some 30 and secondary progressive MS was present in 3. Peripheral blood TCR-beta repertoires from HTLV-I-associated myelopathy (HAM/TSP) patients, multiple sclerosis patients and healthy controls were compared by UMI-based sequencing. The 90 to 110 TCR-beta libraries covered PBMC samples along with longitudinal samples, technical triplicates, and paired sorted CD4+ and CD8+ T-cell subsets. The cohort comprised 68 subjects: 15 or so HAM/TSP patients, some 35 multiple sclerosis patients and about 20 healthy controls. Paper-wide results and their limitations: In phylogenetic analysis, the repertoires of 18 of 34 MS patients grouped into a cluster of related CDR3 sequences, which suggests a possible signature at the repertoire level. The highest TCR clonal expansion was observed in HAM/TSP patients, whereas the lowest was observed in MS patients, even when compared with healthy controls. Across subjects, expanded clones never shared an identical CDR3 amino acid sequence, which suggests that the TCR-beta repertoires in every group were private. No clinical or MRI features were associated with the MS cluster, and the authors said that larger cohorts are needed.

In this sample, this clonotype turned up many times. What antigen it recognizes has not been identified. Base qualities were left out, and no much larger clone turns up one base away. To synthesize cDNA, template-switch 5'RACE was performed with a primer carrying a 10-nucleotide random unique molecular identifier so that each TCR transcript was tagged. Each sequencing run produced over 160 million TCR-beta sequences covering 15-18 subjects. Total RNA was extracted with the RNeasy kit. TCR-beta VDJ regions were amplified with primers for the TCR constant region and the 5'RACE anchor, using the KAPA Real-time Library Amplification kit. Sample indexes and Illumina adaptors were added in a first PCR, after which library yield was increased in a second PCR. After Ampure bead purification, the TCR product of roughly 650 bp was size-selected on a 2% E-gel SizeSelection system. Library quality was checked on a Bioanalyzer, concentration was measured with Qubit, and libraries were quantified with the Kapa Library Quantification kit before pooling. An Illumina HiSeq 2500 sequenced the libraries paired-end 2 x 150 bp. To increase sequence diversity, about 25-31% phiX was spiked into each library pool. The study's own analysis went as follows. The quality-filtered reads were processed with the UMI-based MiGEC pipeline, whose error correction step removed more than 80% of the raw TCR sequences. VDJ genes were aligned to IMGT germline references, and clonotypes were defined by unique CDR3 amino acid sequence plus V-J genes. Clonal expansion, Shannon diversity, and CDR3 relatedness (CalcPairwiseDistances, ClusterSamples) were evaluated with VDJtools, and phylogenetic trees were built with CLCbio workbench. Using coefficient-of-variation modelling across technical triplicates, the study counted a clone as expanded if it had at least 8 unique UMIs. The public reads were reprocessed in TCRdb via fastp at Q25 and MiXCR, keeping in-frame beta chains. Each record represents a unique CDR3 protein, reported with the most common genes and DNA among its rows. TCRdb, not the original authors, processed these V and J calls. The sample table shows about 80,000 distinct CDR3 sequences, and 4% to 6% are seen once. In total, the top ten clones hold around 2.3% of the sample.

For unsorted PBMC libraries, 2 million PBMCs were used after storage in RNAlater at -80 degrees C until RNA extraction. Multiple sclerosis patients were enrolled in a US clinical protocol under which disease progression was evaluated by magnetic resonance imaging. Peripheral blood was subjected to Ficoll-Hypaque density gradient centrifugation to isolate PBMCs, which were then cryopreserved in liquid nitrogen. V lost 1 base and J lost 1 base; the stretch between them is 9 bases long. From cysteine to phenylalanine, the CDR3 is 15 amino acids long. CDR3 DNA is the only sequence kept; it has 45 bases, read in frame from the first base.

The chain joins TRBV12-3 or TRBV12-4 to TRBJ2-3, with TRBD2 tentatively as D gene (5 bases match). Material: PBMCs. The TCR originated in a woman between 25 and 40 years old with multiple sclerosis. The DNA sequence is given as TGTGCCAGCAGTTTAGAGGGAGTTGGCACAGATACGCAGTATTTT. Its amino acids are CASSLEGVGTDTQYF.